The T cell receptor beta chain under discussion was sequenced for a study of blood T cell repertoires in COVID-19. Study information: There were acute and convalescent COVID-19 samples, and they came from the United States, Italy and Spain.

Participant-given clinical history determined each cohort assignment. The CDR3 is made up of 15 amino acids. V shed 3 bases and J 3 bases; nucleotides not matched to a gene: 5. Germline V gene data show CDR1 as MNHEY and CDR2 as SVGAGI. Clones were sequenced by immunoSEQ multiplex PCR, and TCRdb holds only the in-frame ones, with some missing. The sample has 200,000 to 300,000 clones, about 86% seen once. The J gene is TRBJ2-7, the V gene TRBV6-5, with 10 positions matching TRBD1. The specimen was PBMCs or T cells enriched from blood (not recorded which). The TCR comes from a woman in her 40s with acute COVID-19. CDR3 bases: TGTGCCAGCAGTTATTTAGGGACAGGGGACTACGAGCAGTACTTC. Encoded protein: CASSYLGTGDYEQYF.